These T cell receptor beta chains were read from a single sample in a study of T cell responses to AZD1222 COVID-19 vaccine. TCRdb keeps only in-frame clones here, not all; method: immunoSEQ multiplex PCR. The sample consists of approximately 120,000 clones, roughly 87% of them appearing once. The source was peripheral blood, collected on day 0 of AZD1222 vaccination. These receptors came from an adult in good health. CDR3s include the opening cysteine and the closing phenylalanine or tryptophan. The D gene is left open where the match is weak. Clone size is stated in some rows and not others, as once, few, many or a class when expanded.

cdr3_length | j_call | v_call | d_call | clone_size | cdr3_nt | cdr3_aa
16 | TRBJ1-6 | TRBV4-1 | - | - | TGCGCCAGCAGCCCTTCCCCTCTCGTGGGGAATTCACCCCTCCACTTT | CASSPSPLVGNSPLHF
14 | TRBJ2-7 | TRBV14 | - | - | TGTGCCAGCAGCCAAGATTGGGGGACCCAGAGGAAGTACTTC | CASSQDWGTQRKYF
15 | TRBJ1-4 | TRBV25-1 | - | - | TGTGCCAGCAGTGACCCAAGGGGGAACCCTGAAAAACTGTTTTTT | CASSDPRGNPEKLFF
14 | TRBJ1-3 | TRBV15 | - | - | TGTGCCACCAGCAGAGACAGGGGTGGAAACACCATATATTTT | CATSRDRGGNTIYF
16 | TRBJ1-5 | TRBV15 | - | - | TGTGCCACCAGCAGGGGAACGGGGGACATGGGACAGCCCCAGCATTTT | CATSRGTGDMGQPQHF
14 | TRBJ2-2 | TRBV7-2 | - | - | TGTGCCAGTAACAACCCAGGGTACACCGGGGAGCTGTTTTTT | CASNNPGYTGELFF
14 | TRBJ1-5 | TRBV2 | - | few | TGTGCCAGCAGTGAATGGTTGATTAATCAGCCCCAGCATTTT | CASSEWLINQPQHF
14 | TRBJ1-1 | TRBV5-1 | TRBD1 | few | TGCGCCAGCACAGACAGGGCGGGGAGCACTGAAGCTTTCTTT | CASTDRAGSTEAFF
15 | TRBJ1-4 | TRBV2 | TRBD1 | - | TGTGCCAGCAACCTACAGGGGGCAGCTAATGAAAAACTGTTTTTT | CASNLQGAANEKLFF
16 | TRBJ1-2 | TRBV4-3 | - | - | TGCGCCAGCAGCCAACGGGAGGGAGAGGCCCTCTATGGCTACACCTTC | CASSQREGEALYGYTF
11 | TRBJ1-2 | TRBV28 | - | - | TGTGCCAGCACCGCTCCCCATGGCTACACCTTC | CASTAPHGYTF
14 | TRBJ2-7 | TRBV27 | TRBD1 | few | TGTGCCAGCAGTCCCCGGGACAGGAACTACGAGCAGTACTTC | CASSPRDRNYEQYF
17 | TRBJ1-1 | TRBV5-6 | - | - | TGTGCCAGCAGCTTGGATCAGGGCCCCGGCTGGGGCACTGAAGCTTTCTTT | CASSLDQGPGWGTEAFF
13 | TRBJ2-7 | TRBV28 | - | - | TGTGCCAGCAGTCCCCCCCTATCGTACGAGCAGTACTTC | CASSPPLSYEQYF
18 | TRBJ2-2 | TRBV10-3 | TRBD1 | once | TGTGCCATCAGTGGAGGGTTCGACAGGGGGCGGAGAACCGGGGAGCTGTTTTTT | CAISGGFDRGRRTGELFF
14 | TRBJ1-1 | TRBV2 | TRBD1 | - | TGTGCCAGCAGCAGACAGGGGCGGTACACTGAAGCTTTCTTT | CASSRQGRYTEAFF
15 | TRBJ1-1 | TRBV28 | - | - | TGTGCCAGCACTTCCTTCATGCCACTGAACACTGAAGCTTTCTTT | CASTSFMPLNTEAFF
13 | TRBJ2-3 | TRBV18 | TRBD2 | - | TGTGCCAGCTCACCGGCTAGCGGTAATACGCAGTATTTT | CASSPASGNTQYF
15 | TRBJ1-4 | TRBV4-1 | TRBD1 | - | TGCGCCAGCAGCCAACTACAGGGGGCGGGTGAAAAACTGTTTTTT | CASSQLQGAGEKLFF
18 | TRBJ2-1 | TRBV3-1/TRBV3-2 | - | - | TGTGCCAGCAGCCAAGAGGGTCCCCAGCGGGTCTCCTACAATGAGCAGTTCTTC | CASSQEGPQRVSYNEQFF
15 | TRBJ2-1 | TRBV7-2 | TRBD2 | - | TGTGCCAGCAGCTTGGGACTAGCGGGGGGCAATGAGCAGTTCTTC | CASSLGLAGGNEQFF
16 | TRBJ2-1 | TRBV19 | - | - | TGTGCCAGTAAGCCACCTCGCCAGGGTAACTACAATGAGCAGTTCTTC | CASKPPRQGNYNEQFF
19 | TRBJ1-5 | TRBV6-2/TRBV6-3 | TRBD1 | - | TGTGCCAGCAGTTACTCGACACGGACAGGGCAGGATCAGCTTCAGCCCCAGCATTTT | CASSYSTRTGQDQLQPQHF
16 | TRBJ1-4 | TRBV4-3 | - | - | TGCGCCAGCAGCCCCGGGGAAGGACGCGGTAATGAAAAACTGTTTTTT | CASSPGEGRGNEKLFF
15 | TRBJ2-7 | TRBV7-6 | - | - | TGTGCCAGCAGCTTAGAAGGCGCAGGGGGAGGCGAGCAGTACTTC | CASSLEGAGGGEQYF
17 | TRBJ2-3 | TRBV14 | - | - | TGTGCCAGCAGCCAAGGATTAACAGCGATTAGCACAGATACGCAGTATTTT | CASSQGLTAISTDTQYF